The source of this TCR beta chain is a study of blood T cell repertoires in COVID-19. About the research overall: Donors in the United States, Italy and Spain gave samples during acute or convalescent COVID-19. PBMCs, B-cell-depleted T cells, or T cells provided the cDNA or gDNA that made up the material.

The assay was immunoSEQ multiplex PCR, and TCRdb's table has in-frame clones only and misses some. This table holds about 440,000 clones, approximately 90% found once. The V gene lost 5 bases and the J gene lost 8 bases, with 18 bases spanning the gap. The CDR3 length is 14 residues. Germline-derived CDR1 and CDR2 are MDHEN and SYDVKM. Sequences were obtained from peripheral blood. This TCR was sampled from a woman in her twenties or thirties with acute or convalescent COVID-19. The J gene is TRBJ1-2, the V gene TRBV28, with a possible D match to TRBD1 (5 bases). CDR3: CASSQSTVSRGYTF. The CDR3 DNA follows: TGTGCCAGCAGTCAATCGACAGTATCGCGGGGCTACACCTTC.